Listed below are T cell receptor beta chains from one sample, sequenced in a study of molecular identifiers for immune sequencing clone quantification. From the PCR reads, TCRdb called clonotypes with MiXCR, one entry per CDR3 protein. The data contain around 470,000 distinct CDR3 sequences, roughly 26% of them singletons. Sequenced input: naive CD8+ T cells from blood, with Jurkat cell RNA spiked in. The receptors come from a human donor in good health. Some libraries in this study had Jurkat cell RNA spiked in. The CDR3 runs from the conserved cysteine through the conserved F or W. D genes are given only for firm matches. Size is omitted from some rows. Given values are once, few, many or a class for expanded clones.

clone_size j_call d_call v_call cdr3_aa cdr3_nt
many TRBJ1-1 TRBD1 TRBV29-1 CSVERGGQGMNTEAFF TGCAGCGTTGAGCGTGGGGGACAGGGGATGAACACTGAAGCTTTCTTT
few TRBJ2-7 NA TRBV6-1 CASTEGLPYEQYF TGTGCCAGCACCGAGGGTTTACCCTACGAGCAGTACTTC
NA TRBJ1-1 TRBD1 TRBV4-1 CASSLNRGLDTEAFF TGCGCCAGCAGCTTAAACAGGGGCCTCGACACTGAAGCTTTCTTT
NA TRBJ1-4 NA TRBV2 CASSEASGRGGEKLFF TGTGCCAGCAGTGAAGCATCGGGCAGGGGAGGCGAAAAACTGTTTTTT
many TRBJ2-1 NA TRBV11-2 CASSLLNNEQFF TGTGCCAGCAGCCTATTGAACAATGAGCAGTTCTTC
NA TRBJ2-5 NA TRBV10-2 CASSEVVGGGGTQYF TGCGCCAGCAGTGAGGTGGTAGGAGGGGGCGGGACCCAGTACTTC
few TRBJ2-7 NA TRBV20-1 CSARSGWMGYEQYF TGCAGTGCTAGATCAGGGTGGATGGGGTACGAGCAGTACTTC
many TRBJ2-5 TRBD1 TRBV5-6 CASSSERGTGTPAQYF TGTGCCAGCAGCTCCGAACGCGGGACAGGGACTCCTGCCCAGTACTTC
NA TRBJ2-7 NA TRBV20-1 CSARLPGSAASYEQYF TGCAGTGCTAGACTACCCGGTAGCGCGGCCTCCTACGAGCAGTACTTC
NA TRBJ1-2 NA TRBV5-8 CASSSRGYYGYTF TGTGCCAGCAGTTCAAGGGGATACTATGGCTACACCTTC
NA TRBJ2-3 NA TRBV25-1 CASSSQLADTQYF TGTGCCAGCAGTAGTCAACTAGCAGATACGCAGTATTTT
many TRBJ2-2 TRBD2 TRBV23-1 CASSQSAGRREPGELFF TGCGCCAGCAGTCAATCAGCAGGGAGGCGGGAGCCCGGGGAGCTGTTTTTT
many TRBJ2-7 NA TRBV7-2 CASSLEPGTFSYEQYF TGTGCCAGCAGCTTAGAGCCCGGCACATTCTCCTACGAGCAGTACTTC
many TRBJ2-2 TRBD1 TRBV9 CASSADRGPNTGELFF TGTGCCAGCAGCGCGGACAGGGGCCCAAACACCGGGGAGCTGTTTTTT
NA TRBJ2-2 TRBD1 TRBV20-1 CSARPKDRVGAGELFF TGCAGTGCTAGACCCAAAGACAGGGTTGGAGCCGGGGAGCTGTTTTTT
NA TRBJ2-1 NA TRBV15 CATSTARHYSSYNEQFF TGTGCCACCAGCACCGCCCGGCACTACAGCTCCTACAATGAGCAGTTCTTC
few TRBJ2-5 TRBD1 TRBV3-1 CASSQIGTATYQETQYF TGTGCCAGCAGCCAGATCGGGACAGCTACATACCAAGAGACCCAGTACTTC
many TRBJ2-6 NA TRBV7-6 CASSRFGPEGPNSGANVLTF TGTGCCAGCAGCCGATTCGGCCCAGAGGGGCCAAACTCTGGGGCCAACGTCCTGACTTTC
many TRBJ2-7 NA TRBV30 CAWSPGPSYEQYF TGTGCCTGGAGCCCTGGACCTTCCTACGAGCAGTACTTC
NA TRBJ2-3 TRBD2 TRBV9 CASSASGATSTDTQYF TGTGCCAGCAGCGCTAGCGGGGCCACTAGCACAGATACGCAGTATTTT
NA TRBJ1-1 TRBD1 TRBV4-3 CASSQDWTGAQAFF TGCGCCAGCAGCCAAGATTGGACAGGGGCGCAAGCTTTCTTT
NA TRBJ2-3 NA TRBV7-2 CASFWGDTQYF TGTGCCAGCTTTTGGGGGGATACGCAGTATTTT